This TCR beta chain was captured in a study of long-term antiretroviral therapy in people with HIV (dated by TCRdb to the early 2020s). Notes on the research overall: The earliest samples were collected approximately a decade before the 2015 WHO recommendation for immediate ART, a period when ART was typically delayed until CD4 counts fell. Of the 30 to 35 participants with HIV, about twelve were female. From some 30 adults with confirmed HIV infection, the cohort provided 192 cryopreserved PBMC samples, gathered serially across a mean of approximately six years (range 1-12). No cross-contamination during QIAcube processing was seen in test extractions of a monoclonal T-cell line run alongside 30 to 35 polyclonal samples. Whether ART initiation and durable HIV suppression were associated with changes in peripheral blood TRB repertoire composition and diversity was tested in a retrospective serial study. What the authors observed across the whole study: Expanded TRB clones identified before ART initiation dominated the repertoire across all time points, though the dominance fluctuated and decreased in many PLHIV after ART. No data were available on ART adherence, viral resistance or therapy changes, limiting inferences about post-ART repertoire changes. HIV repertoires had narrower CDR3 length ranges than controls, and the network structure suggested an antigen-experienced repertoire that shifted only slightly toward naive after ART. Since PBMC availability was limited, sequencing covered only the TCR beta chain, with no alpha chain pairing. The samples span the years 2004 to 2017, and the ART regimens used at that time may not be as effective as current regimens. Because pre-ART samples had limited cell numbers, unsorted PBMC were profiled rather than sorted CD4+ and CD8+ T cells. ART initiation was associated with a significant increase in TRB diversity, but diversity stayed significantly below transplant donor controls even after long-term ART.

The immunoSEQ hsTCRB v3.0 assay was used at survey level resolution to sequence the TRB variable region. The targeted TRB sequencing depth was about 40,000-50,000 T-cell genomes per sample. TRB libraries were pooled and sequenced on an Illumina MiSeq using a v3 150-cycle kit. As for the authors' bioinformatics: Analysis of repertoires was carried out in R inside a reproducible Nextflow workflow spanning QC, data transformation and analysis. LymphoSeq2, an R package for exploring AIRR-Seq data, was used to implement the custom analyses. A few samples yielding fewer than 5000 total TRB sequences were excluded, leaving around 200 analyzed HIV repertoires. Among the 200 or so HIV repertoires that were kept, some 61 were collected before ART initiation and some 130 were collected after ART initiation. Each repertoire was downsampled to 5000 TRB nucleotide sequences, and summary statistics were averaged across 100 downsampling iterations. TRB sequences were retained for analysis only if CDR3 regions of at least seven amino acids were present. Diversity was measured with a Shannon entropy-derived clonality score and the Gini coefficient. Repertoire networks linked the top 5000 CDR3 amino acid sequences whenever two sequences differed by an edit distance of one. For TRB CDR3 amino acid sequences, GLIPH2 was used to predict antigen specificity groups and MHC restriction. Known CMV, EBV, HIV or tissue antigen associations were flagged by matching CDR3 amino acid sequences against VDJdb and McPAS-TCR. Pre-ART, post-ART and control groups were compared with Wilcoxon signed-rank tests and Holm-Bonferroni correction. TCRdb retrieved this table from immuneACCESS and kept in-frame rearrangements only. Not all clones are present; in checked studies, unresolved V genes account for under half, and no reason is known for the remainder. The D gene and trimming were derived from the DNA, and the V and J assignments and clone size from that table. The sample records about 25,000 clones, roughly 85% of which are singletons. The ten largest account for 15% to 20% of the sample.

V lost 0 bases and J lost 7 bases; the stretch between them is 15 bases long. The germline V gene yields MNHEY for CDR1 and SVGAGI for CDR2. Inclusive of the bounding cysteine and phenylalanine, the CDR3 is 15 residues long. The sequence is cut down to CDR3 DNA, 45 bases in frame from base 1. Inclusion was restricted to participants for whom at least one PBMC sample before ART initiation and at least two post-ART samples were available. Treatment was received in the United States of America by all participants with HIV. Cryopreserved samples of about 0.95-11 million PBMC were thawed and washed before DNA extraction. At the time of the earliest PBMC sample, participants with HIV were aged between about 23 and 54 years. PBMC samples from each participant spanned 1-4 timepoints before ART initiation and 2-8 timepoints after ART initiation, with a median of 7 samples. Serial HIV viral load, CD4+ T-cell count, ART history and demographic data were obtained for every participant. Genomic DNA was extracted from unsorted PBMC with a Qiagen kit on a QIAcube, with processing performed in batches of 12 samples.

A note on this clone: The antigen it recognizes is unknown. Base-call qualities are not available, and no considerably larger clone is one nucleotide away.

The sample consisted of unsorted PBMCs, taken 1.2 years after starting antiretroviral therapy. This TCR was sampled from a man aged 50-60 years with HIV. The sequence joins TRBV6-5 to TRBJ1-2; the D segment could be TRBD1, given 5 matching bases. The DNA sequence is as follows: TGTGCCAGCAGTTACTCGGGTAGGAGCGGGGCTGGCTACACCTTC. Translation gives CASSYSGRSGAGYTF.